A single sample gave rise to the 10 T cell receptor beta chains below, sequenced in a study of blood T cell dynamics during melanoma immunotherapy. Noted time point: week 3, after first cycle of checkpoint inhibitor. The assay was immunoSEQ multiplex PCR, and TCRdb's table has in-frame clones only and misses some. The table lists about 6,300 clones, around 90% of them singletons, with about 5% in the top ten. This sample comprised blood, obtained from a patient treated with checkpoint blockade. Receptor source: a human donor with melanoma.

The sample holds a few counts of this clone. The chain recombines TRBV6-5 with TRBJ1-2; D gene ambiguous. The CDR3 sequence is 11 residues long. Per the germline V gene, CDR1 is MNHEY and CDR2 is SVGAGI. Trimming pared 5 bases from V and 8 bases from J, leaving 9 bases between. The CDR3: CASSGSGGYTF. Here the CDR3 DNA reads TGTGCCAGCAGTGGGTCTGGCGGCTACACCTTC.

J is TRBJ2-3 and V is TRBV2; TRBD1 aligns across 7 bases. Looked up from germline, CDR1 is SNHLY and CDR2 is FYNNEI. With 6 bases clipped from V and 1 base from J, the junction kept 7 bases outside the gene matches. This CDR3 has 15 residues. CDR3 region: CASRALGQGTDTQYF. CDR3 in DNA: TGTGCCAGCAGGGCCTTAGGACAGGGCACAGATACGCAGTATTTT. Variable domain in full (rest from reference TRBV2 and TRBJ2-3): EPEVTQTPSHQVTQMGQEVILRCVPISNHLYFYWYRQILGQKVEFLVSFYNNEISEKSEIFDDQFSVERPDGSNFTLKIRSTKLEDSAMYFCASRALGQGTDTQYFGPGTRLTVL.

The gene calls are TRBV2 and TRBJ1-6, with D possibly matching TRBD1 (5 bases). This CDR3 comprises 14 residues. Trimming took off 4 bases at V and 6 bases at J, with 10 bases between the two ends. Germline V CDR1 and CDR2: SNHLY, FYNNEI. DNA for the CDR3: TGTGCCAGCAGTGGGGGGACGGGTAATTCACCCCTCCACTTT. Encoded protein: CASSGGTGNSPLHF.

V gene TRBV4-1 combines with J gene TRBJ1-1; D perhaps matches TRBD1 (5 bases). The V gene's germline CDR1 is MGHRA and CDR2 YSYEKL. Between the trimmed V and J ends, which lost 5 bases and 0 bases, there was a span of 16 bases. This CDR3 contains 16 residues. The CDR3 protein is CASSFRVGQMNTEAFF. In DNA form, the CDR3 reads TGCGCCAGCAGCTTCAGGGTGGGGCAAATGAACACTGAAGCTTTCTTT.

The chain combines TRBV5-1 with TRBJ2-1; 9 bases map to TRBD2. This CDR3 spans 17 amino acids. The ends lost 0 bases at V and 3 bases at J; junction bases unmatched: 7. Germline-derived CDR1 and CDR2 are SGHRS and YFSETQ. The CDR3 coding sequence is TGCGCCAGCAGCTTGGGGCCGAGGCGGGGGGGCTACAATGAGCAGTTCTTC. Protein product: CASSLGPRRGGYNEQFF.

The DNA for the CDR3 is TGTGCCAGCAGCTCTGTCGGGAGAGGGGAGACCCAGTACTTC. Its translation is CASSSVGRGETQYF. The rearrangement joins TRBV28 to TRBJ2-5, with a weak D call TRBD2 (6 bases). The germline gives CDR1 MDHEN, CDR2 SYDVKM. CDR3 size: 14 residues. V was trimmed by 6 bases and J by 5 bases, leaving 16 bases between them. Full variable domain (missing parts from reference TRBV28 and TRBJ2-5): DVKVTQSSRYLVKRTGEKVFLECVQDMDHENMFWYRQDPGLGLRLIYFSYDVKMKEKGDIPEGYSVSREKKERFSLILESASTNQTSMYLCASSSVGRGETQYFGPGTRLLVL.

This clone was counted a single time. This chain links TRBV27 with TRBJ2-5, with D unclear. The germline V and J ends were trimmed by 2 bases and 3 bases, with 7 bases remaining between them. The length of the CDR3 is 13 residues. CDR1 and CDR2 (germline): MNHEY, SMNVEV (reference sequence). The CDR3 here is CASSLGPKETQYF. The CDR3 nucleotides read TGTGCCAGCAGTTTAGGACCCAAAGAGACCCAGTACTTC.

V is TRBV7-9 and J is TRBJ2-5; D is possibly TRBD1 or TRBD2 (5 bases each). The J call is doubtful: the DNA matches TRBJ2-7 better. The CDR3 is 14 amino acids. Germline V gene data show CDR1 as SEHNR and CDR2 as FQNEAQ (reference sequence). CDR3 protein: CASSRVGAPDEQYF. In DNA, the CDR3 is TGTGCCAGCAGCCGAGTCGGGGCCCCGGACGAGCAGTACTTC.

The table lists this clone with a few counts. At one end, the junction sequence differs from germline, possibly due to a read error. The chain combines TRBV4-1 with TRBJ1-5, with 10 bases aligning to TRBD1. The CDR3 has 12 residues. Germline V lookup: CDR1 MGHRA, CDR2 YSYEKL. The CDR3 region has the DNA TGCGCCAGCAGCCAAGGGTTGGGACAGGGGAATTTT. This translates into CASSQGLGQGNF.

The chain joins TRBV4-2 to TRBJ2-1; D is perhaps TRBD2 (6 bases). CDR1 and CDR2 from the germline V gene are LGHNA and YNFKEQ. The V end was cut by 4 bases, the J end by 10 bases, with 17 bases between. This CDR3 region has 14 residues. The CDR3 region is CASSPPGVGSEQFF. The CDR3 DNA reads TGTGCCAGCAGCCCCCCGGGGGTGGGCTCCGAGCAGTTCTTC.